The clone carrying this T cell receptor beta chain was observed a handful of times. This CDR3 has 15 amino acids. Per germline, CDR1 SGHNT and CDR2 YENEEA. Trimming took off 0 bases at V and 6 bases at J, with 12 bases between the two ends. This sample is drawn from a study of T cell repertoires in cytomegalovirus infection. One entry per CDR3 protein results from TCRdb running MiXCR on the reads. The sample includes about 440,000 distinct CDR3 sequences, under 40% of them seen just once. The chain joins TRBV11-3 to TRBJ2-1; D unresolved. The sample comprised PBMCs. This TCR was recovered from a human donor in good health (CMV status not recorded). Some clones in this sample may be carry-over from other donors' samples. CDR3 in DNA: TGTGCCAGCAGCTTAGAGAACTTAAAGTCCAATGAGCAGTTCTTC. Its translation is CASSLENLKSNEQFF.